This entry concerns a single T cell receptor (beta chain). Its antigen remains unidentified. The germline CDR1 and CDR2 sequences are MNHNS and SASEGT. Germline trimming cut 1 base from V and 4 bases from J; bases unmatched to any gene: 2. The CDR3 has 14 residues. The data were taken from a study of T cell responses to AZD1222 COVID-19 vaccine. Study results and limitations: Donors skewed white British and female; clonal diversity was possibly underestimated.

Assay: immunoSEQ multiplex PCR; the TCRdb copy retains only in-frame clones and omits some. The table has 50,000 or so clones, around nine tenths seen once. The V call is TRBV6-1, the J call TRBJ2-3, with 7 positions matching TRBD2. The TCR was taken from an adult who received the AZD1222 COVID-19 vaccine. The starting material was peripheral blood, obtained 28 days after the second AZD1222 dose. The CDR3 region has the DNA TGTGCCAGCAGTGAAGGCCGGGGGGCAGATACGCAGTATTTT. Its protein product is CASSEGRGADTQYF.